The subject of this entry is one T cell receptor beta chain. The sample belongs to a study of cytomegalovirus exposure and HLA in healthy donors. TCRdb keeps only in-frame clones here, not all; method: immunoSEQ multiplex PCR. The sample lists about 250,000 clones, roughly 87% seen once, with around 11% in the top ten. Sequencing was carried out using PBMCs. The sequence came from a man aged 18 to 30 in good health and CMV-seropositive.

The CDR3: CASSDKSVTYEQYF. The CDR3 DNA reads TGTGCCAGCAGTGATAAATCAGTCACCTACGAGCAGTACTTC. This chain uses TRBV6-1 with TRBJ2-7, with unresolved D. The V and J ends lost 3 bases and 2 bases respectively, with 11 bases between them. Germline-derived CDR1 and CDR2 are MNHNS and SASEGT. This CDR3 has 14 amino acids.